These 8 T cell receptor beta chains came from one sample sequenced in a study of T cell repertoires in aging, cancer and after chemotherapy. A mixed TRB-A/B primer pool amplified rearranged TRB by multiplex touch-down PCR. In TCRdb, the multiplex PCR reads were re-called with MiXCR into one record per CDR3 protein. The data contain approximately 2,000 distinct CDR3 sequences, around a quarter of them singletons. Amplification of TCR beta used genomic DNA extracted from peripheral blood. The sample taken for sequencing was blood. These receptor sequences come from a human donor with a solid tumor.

CDR3 coding DNA: TGCAGTGCTAGACTCGGGAGGGGCTACAATGAGCAGTTCTTC. Its protein product is CSARLGRGYNEQFF. The chain uses TRBV20-1 and TRBJ2-1, with 8 nucleotides matching TRBD2. V dropped 2 bases and J dropped 3; count of bases not matched to a gene: 3. The CDR3 contains 14 residues. Germline lookup yields CDR1 DFQATT and CDR2 SNEGSKA (reference sequence).

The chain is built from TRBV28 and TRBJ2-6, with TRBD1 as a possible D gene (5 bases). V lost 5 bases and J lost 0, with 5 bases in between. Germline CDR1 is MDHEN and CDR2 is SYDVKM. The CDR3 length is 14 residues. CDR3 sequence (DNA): TGTGCCAGCAGTACAGGCTCTGGGGCCAACGTCCTGACTTTC. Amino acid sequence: CASSTGSGANVLTF.

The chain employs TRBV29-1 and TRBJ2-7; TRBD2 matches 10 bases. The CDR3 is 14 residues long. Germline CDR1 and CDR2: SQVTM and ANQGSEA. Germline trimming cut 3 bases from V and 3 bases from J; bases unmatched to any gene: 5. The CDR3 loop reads CSVESLAGDYEQYF. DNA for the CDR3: TGCAGCGTTGAGAGCCTAGCGGGAGACTACGAGCAGTACTTC.

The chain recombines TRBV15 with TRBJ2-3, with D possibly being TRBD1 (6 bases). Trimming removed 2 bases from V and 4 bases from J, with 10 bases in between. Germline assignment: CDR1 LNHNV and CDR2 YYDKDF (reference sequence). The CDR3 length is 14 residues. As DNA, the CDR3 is TGTGCCACCAGCAGACTACAGGGAGCAGATACGCAGTATTTT. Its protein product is CATSRLQGADTQYF. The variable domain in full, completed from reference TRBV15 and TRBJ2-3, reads DAMVIQNPRYQVTQFGKPVTLSCSQTLNHNVMYWYQQKSSQAPKLLFHYYDKDFNNEADTPDNFQSRRPNTSFCFLDIRSPGLGDTAMYLCATSRLQGADTQYFGPGTRLTVL.

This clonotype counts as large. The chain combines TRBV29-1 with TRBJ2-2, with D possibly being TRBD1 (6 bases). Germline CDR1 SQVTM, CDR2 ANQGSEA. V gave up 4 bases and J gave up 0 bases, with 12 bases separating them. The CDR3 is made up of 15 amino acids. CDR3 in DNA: TGCAGCGTTGGAGGCAGGGGACCGAACACCGGGGAGCTGTTTTTT. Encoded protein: CSVGGRGPNTGELFF.

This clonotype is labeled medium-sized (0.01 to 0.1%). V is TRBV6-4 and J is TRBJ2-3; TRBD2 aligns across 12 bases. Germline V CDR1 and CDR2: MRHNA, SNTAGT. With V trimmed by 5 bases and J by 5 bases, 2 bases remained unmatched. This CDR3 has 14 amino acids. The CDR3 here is CASSRLAGEDTQYF. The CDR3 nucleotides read TGTGCCAGCAGTAGACTAGCGGGAGAAGATACGCAGTATTTT.

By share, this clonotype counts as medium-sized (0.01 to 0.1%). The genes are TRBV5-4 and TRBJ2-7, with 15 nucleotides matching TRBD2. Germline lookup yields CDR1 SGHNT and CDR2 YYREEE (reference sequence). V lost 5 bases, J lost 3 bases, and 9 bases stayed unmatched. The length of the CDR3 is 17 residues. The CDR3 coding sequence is TGTGCCAGCAGGGCGGGACTAGCGGGAGGCCACGGCTACGAGCAGTACTTC. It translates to CASRAGLAGGHGYEQYF. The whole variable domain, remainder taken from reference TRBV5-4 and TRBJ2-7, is ETGVTQSPTHLIKTRGQQVTLRCSSQSGHNTVSWYQQALGQGPQFIFQYYREEENGRGNFPPRFSGLQFPNYSSELNVNALELDDSALYLCASRAGLAGGHGYEQYFGPGTRLTVT.

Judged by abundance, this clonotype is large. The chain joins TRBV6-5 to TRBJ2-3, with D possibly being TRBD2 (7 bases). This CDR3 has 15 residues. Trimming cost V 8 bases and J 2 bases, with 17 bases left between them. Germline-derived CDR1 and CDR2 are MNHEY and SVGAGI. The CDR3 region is CASGIAGADTDTQYF. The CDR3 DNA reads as TGTGCCAGCGGAATCGCGGGGGCCGACACAGATACGCAGTATTTT.